The 11 T cell receptor beta chains presented below share a single source sample, sequenced in a study of cytomegalovirus exposure and HLA in healthy donors. PCR amplification relied on 60 Vbeta primers (plus 13 Jbeta primers). This table comes from immunoSEQ multiplex PCR, and its TCRdb copy is limited to in-frame clones, with some not included. Among roughly 200,000 clones listed, 80% were seen once. Source material: PBMCs. These receptor sequences come from a boy younger than 18 in good health and CMV-seronegative.

The chain employs TRBV5-4 and TRBJ1-3; D unclear. Between the trimmed V and J ends, which lost 1 base and 3 bases, there was a span of 11 bases. CDR3 size: 15 residues. Germline assignment: CDR1 SGHNT and CDR2 YYREEE (reference sequence). This CDR3 reads CASSLSTAFGNTIYF. The CDR3 nucleotides read TGTGCCAGCAGCTTGTCTACCGCCTTTGGAAACACCATATATTTT.

This clone occurred a few times. This chain connects TRBV6-1 to TRBJ2-2; perhaps TRBD1 as D (6 bases). V shed 3 bases and J shed 5 bases, with 16 bases lying between them. The CDR3 has 16 amino acids. Germline CDR1 is MNHNS and CDR2 is SASEGT. CDR3 sequence reads: CASSEMLGGSTGELFF. The CDR3 nucleotides are TGTGCCAGCAGTGAGATGTTAGGGGGAAGTACCGGGGAGCTGTTTTTT.

The chain recombines TRBV5-6 with TRBJ1-2; 8 positions agree with TRBD1. The germline V gene has CDR1 SGHDT and CDR2 YYEEEE. Germline trimming cut 3 bases from V and 8 bases from J; bases unmatched to any gene: 9. CDR3 length: 14 amino acids. In nucleotides, the CDR3 is TGTGCCAGCAGCTCCCAGGGGGCCTCGGACGGCTACACCTTC. This gives the protein CASSSQGASDGYTF.

This sequence joins TRBV30 and TRBJ2-1; 8 bases map to TRBD1. In germline, CDR1 is GTSNPN, CDR2 SVGIG (reference sequence). The CDR3 is 15 amino acids. V shed 5 bases, J shed 4 bases, and the junction held 10 bases outside the gene matches. CDR3 nucleotides: TGTGCCTGGGGACCCGACAGGGGCTTTTACAATGAGCAGTTCTTC. Its translation is CAWGPDRGFYNEQFF. Combining the CDR3 with reference TRBV30 and TRBJ2-1 gives the whole variable domain SQTIHQWPATLVQPVGSPLSLECTVEGTSNPNLYWYRQAAGRGLQLLFYSVGIGQISSEVPQNLSASRPQDRQFILSSKKLLLSDSGFYLCAWGPDRGFYNEQFFGPGTRLTVL.

The J gene is TRBJ1-3, the V gene TRBV9; the D gene is possibly TRBD1 (6 bases). This CDR3 is built from 16 residues. Germline CDR1 SGDLS, CDR2 YYNGEE. Trimming took 0 bases from V and 0 from J, leaving 10 bases between them. In DNA form, the CDR3 reads TGTGCCAGCAGCGTAGGGATGGGGGCCTCTGGAAACACCATATATTTT. Its protein product is CASSVGMGASGNTIYF.

This clone was recorded many times. The rearrangement uses TRBV2 and TRBJ1-1; D is perhaps TRBD1 (5 bases). V shed 7 bases and J shed 1 base, with 13 bases lying between them. Germline V gene sequence: CDR1 SNHLY, CDR2 FYNNEI. The CDR3 totals 14 residues. The CDR3 sequence: CASKPRGWNTEAFF. For the CDR3, the DNA is TGTGCCAGCAAACCCCGGGGGTGGAACACTGAAGCTTTCTTT.

This chain joins TRBV19 and TRBJ2-7; 12 positions agree with TRBD1. The CDR3 length is 14 residues. The V gene's germline CDR1 is LNHDA and CDR2 SQIVND (reference sequence). J was trimmed by 5 bases and V by 10 bases; bases with no gene match: 9. CDR3 DNA sequence: TGTGCCACCCTCCCCGGGACAGGGGGCAACGAGCAGTACTTC. It specifies CATLPGTGGNEQYF.

The rearrangement links TRBV5-4 to TRBJ2-7, with TRBD2 as a possible D gene (6 bases). Trimming removed 3 bases at V and 0 bases at J, with 10 bases between. Germline-derived CDR1 and CDR2 are SGHNT and YYREEE (reference sequence). The length of the CDR3 is 14 residues. CDR3 bases: TGTGCCAGCAGCTCCGCGGGGTCCTCCTACGAGCAGTACTTC. It translates to CASSSAGSSYEQYF.

The chain has TRBV6-6 and TRBJ2-3, with D maybe TRBD1 (5 bases). Per the germline V gene, CDR1 is MNHNY and CDR2 is SVGAGI (reference sequence). V dropped 0 bases and J dropped 2 bases, with 9 bases sitting between them. The length of the CDR3 is 15 residues. The CDR3, as DNA: TGTGCCAGCAGTTACTCGGGCAGGGACACAGATACGCAGTATTTT. It yields the protein CASSYSGRDTDTQYF.

V usage is TRBV4-1 and J usage is TRBJ2-1; 9 bases line up with TRBD2. The V and J ends lost 2 bases and 4 bases, in that order; junction bases with no gene match: 6. CDR1 and CDR2 from the germline V gene are MGHRA and YSYEKL. The length of the CDR3 is 16 residues. The CDR3 nucleotides read TGCGCCAGCAGCCAAATAGCGGGAGCTAGTTACAATGAGCAGTTCTTC. This encodes CASSQIAGASYNEQFF.

The genes are TRBV7-2 and TRBJ1-3; 8 positions agree with TRBD1. V lost 4 bases and J lost 4; bases outside the gene matches: 6. The V gene's germline CDR1 is SGHTA and CDR2 FQGNSA. The CDR3 consists of 15 residues. CDR3 DNA sequence: TGTGCCAGCAGCTCGACAGGGGAAGGAGGAAACACCATATATTTT. Translation gives CASSSTGEGGNTIYF.